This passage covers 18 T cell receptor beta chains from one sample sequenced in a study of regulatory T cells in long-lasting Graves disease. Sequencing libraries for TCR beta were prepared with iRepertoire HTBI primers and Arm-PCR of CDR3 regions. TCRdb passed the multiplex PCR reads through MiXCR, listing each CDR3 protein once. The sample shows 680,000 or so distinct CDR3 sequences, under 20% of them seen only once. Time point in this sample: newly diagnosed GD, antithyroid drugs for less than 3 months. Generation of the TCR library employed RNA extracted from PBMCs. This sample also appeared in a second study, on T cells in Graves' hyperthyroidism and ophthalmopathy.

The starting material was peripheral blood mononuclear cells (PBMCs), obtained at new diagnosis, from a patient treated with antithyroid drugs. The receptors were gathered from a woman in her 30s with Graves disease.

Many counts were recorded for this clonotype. The DNA for the CDR3 is TGTGCCAGCAGACACGGGACAGGGGGCTTGACTGAAGCTTTCTTT. This encodes CASRHGTGGLTEAFF. The rearrangement links TRBV7-8 to TRBJ1-1; 12 nucleotides align to TRBD1. The CDR3 has 15 residues. After removal of 6 bases from V and 5 bases from J, the junction contained 7 bases not matched to a gene. Per the germline V gene, CDR1 is SGHVS and CDR2 is FQNEAQ.

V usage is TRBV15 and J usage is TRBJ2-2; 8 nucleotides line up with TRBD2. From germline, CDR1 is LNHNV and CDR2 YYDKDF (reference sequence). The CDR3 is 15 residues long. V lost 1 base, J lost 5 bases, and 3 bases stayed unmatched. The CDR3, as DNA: TGTGCCACCAGCAGAGCGGGAGGGCCGACCGGGGAGCTGTTTTTT. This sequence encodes CATSRAGGPTGELFF.

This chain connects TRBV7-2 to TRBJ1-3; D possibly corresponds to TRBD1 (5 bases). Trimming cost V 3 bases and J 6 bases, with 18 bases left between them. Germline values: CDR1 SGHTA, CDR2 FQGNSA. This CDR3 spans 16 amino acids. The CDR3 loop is CASSLLPGLQANTIYF. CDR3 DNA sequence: TGTGCCAGCAGCTTGCTGCCGGGACTCCAAGCAAACACCATATATTTT.

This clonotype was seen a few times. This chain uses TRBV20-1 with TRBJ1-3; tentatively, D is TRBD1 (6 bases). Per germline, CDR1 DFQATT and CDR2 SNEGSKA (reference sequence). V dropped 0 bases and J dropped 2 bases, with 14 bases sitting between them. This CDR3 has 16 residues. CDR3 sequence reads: CSARDGGGSAGNTIYF. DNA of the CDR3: TGCAGTGCTAGAGATGGGGGCGGGAGCGCTGGAAACACCATATATTTT.

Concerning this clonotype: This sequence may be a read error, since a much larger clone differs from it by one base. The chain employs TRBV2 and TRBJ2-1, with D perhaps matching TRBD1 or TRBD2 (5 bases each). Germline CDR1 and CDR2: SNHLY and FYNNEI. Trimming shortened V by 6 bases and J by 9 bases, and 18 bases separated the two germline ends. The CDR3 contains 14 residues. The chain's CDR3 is CASRSRGSSGEQFF. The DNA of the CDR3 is TGTGCCAGCAGATCCCGGGGCTCCTCCGGTGAGCAGTTCTTC. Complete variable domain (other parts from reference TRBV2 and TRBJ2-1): EPEVTQTPSHQVTQMGQEVILRCVPISNHLYFYWYRQILGQKVEFLVSFYNNEISEKSEIFDDQFSVERPDGSNFTLKIRSTKLEDSAMYFCASRSRGSSGEQFFGPGTRLTVL.

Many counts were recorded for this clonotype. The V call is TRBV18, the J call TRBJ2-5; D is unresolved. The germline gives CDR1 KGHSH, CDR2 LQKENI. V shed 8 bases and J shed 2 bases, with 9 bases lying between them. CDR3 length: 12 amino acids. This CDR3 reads CASSPPQETQYF. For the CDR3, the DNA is TGTGCCAGCAGCCCCCCTCAAGAGACCCAGTACTTC.

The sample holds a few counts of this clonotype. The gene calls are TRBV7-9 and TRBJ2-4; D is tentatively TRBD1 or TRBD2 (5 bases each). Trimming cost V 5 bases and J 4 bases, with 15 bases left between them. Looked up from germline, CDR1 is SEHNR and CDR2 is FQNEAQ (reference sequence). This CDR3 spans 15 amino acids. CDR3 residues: CASSHPRDGKNIQYF. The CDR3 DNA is TGTGCCAGCAGCCACCCCCGGGACGGAAAAAACATTCAGTACTTC.

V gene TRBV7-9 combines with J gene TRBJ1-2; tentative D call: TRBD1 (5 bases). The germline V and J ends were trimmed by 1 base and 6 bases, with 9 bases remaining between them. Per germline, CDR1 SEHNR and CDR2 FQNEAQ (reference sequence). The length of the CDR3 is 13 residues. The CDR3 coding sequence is TGTGCCAGCAGCTTAGTTCAGGGCGATGGCTACACCTTC. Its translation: CASSLVQGDGYTF.

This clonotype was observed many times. CDR3 sequence: CASSFSGEVSYEQYF. CDR3 nucleotides: TGTGCCAGCAGCTTTTCTGGAGAGGTCTCCTACGAGCAGTACTTC. The rearrangement links TRBV7-9 to TRBJ2-7; D not certain. The CDR3 runs to 15 residues. Per germline, CDR1 SEHNR and CDR2 FQNEAQ (reference sequence). Trimming pared 3 bases from V and 0 bases from J, leaving 12 bases between.

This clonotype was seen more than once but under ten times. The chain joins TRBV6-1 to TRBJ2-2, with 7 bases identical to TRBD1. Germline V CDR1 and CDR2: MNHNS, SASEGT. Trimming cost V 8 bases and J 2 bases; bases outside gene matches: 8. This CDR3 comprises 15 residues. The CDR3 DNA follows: TGTGCCAGCTCCTCCGGGACAGACAACACCGGGGAGCTGTTTTTT. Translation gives CASSSGTDNTGELFF.

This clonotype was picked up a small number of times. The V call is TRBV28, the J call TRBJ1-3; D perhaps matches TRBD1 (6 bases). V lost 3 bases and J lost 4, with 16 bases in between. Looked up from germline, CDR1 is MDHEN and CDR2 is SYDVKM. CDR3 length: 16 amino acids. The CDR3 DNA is TGTGCCAGCAGTTTTTCAGGAGGGGGTGACGGAAACACCATATATTTT. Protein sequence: CASSFSGGGDGNTIYF. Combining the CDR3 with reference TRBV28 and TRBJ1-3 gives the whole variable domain DVKVTQSSRYLVKRTGEKVFLECVQDMDHENMFWYRQDPGLGLRLIYFSYDVKMKEKGDIPEGYSVSREKKERFSLILESASTNQTSMYLCASSFSGGGDGNTIYFGEGSWLTVV.

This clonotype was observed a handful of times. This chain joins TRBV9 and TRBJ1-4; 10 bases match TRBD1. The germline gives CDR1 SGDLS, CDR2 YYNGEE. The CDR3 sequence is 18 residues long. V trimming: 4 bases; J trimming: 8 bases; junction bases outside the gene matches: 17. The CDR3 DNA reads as TGTGCCAGCAGCCCCCGGACAGGGGGGGTTCTTAATGTGGAAAAACTGTTTTTT. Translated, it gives CASSPRTGGVLNVEKLFF.

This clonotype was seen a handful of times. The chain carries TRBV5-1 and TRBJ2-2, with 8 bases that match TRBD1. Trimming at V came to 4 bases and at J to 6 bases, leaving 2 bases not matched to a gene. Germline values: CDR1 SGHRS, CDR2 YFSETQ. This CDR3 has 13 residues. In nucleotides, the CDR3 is TGCGCCAGCAGCGCGACAGGGGCCGGGGAGCTGTTTTTT. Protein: CASSATGAGELFF.

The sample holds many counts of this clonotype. The CDR3 sequence: CASSLTRQGNEQYF. The CDR3 DNA follows: TGCGCCAGCAGCTTGACTCGACAGGGGAACGAGCAGTACTTC. The chain uses TRBV5-1 and TRBJ2-7, with TRBD1 matching over 8 bases. The CDR3 consists of 14 residues. The germline gives CDR1 SGHRS, CDR2 YFSETQ. With 1 base clipped from V and 5 bases from J, the junction kept 5 bases outside the gene matches.

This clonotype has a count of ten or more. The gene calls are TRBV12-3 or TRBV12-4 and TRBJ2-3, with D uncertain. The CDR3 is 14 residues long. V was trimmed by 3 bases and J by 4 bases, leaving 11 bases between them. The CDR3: CASSLGGKADTQYF. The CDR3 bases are TGTGCCAGCAGTTTGGGCGGTAAAGCAGATACGCAGTATTTT.

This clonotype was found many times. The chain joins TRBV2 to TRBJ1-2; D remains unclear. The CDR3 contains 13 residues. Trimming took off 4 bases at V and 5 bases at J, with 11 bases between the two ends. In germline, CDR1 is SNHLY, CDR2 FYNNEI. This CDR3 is CASSAGDTYGYTF. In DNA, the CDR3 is TGTGCCAGCAGTGCGGGAGATACATATGGCTACACCTTC.

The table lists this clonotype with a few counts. This CDR3 is CASSHGTLSPQHF. CDR3 in DNA: TGTGCCAGCAGCCACGGGACACTCTCGCCCCAGCATTTT. The chain recombines TRBV14 with TRBJ1-5, with D possibly being TRBD1 (6 bases). Germline V gives CDR1 SGHDN, CDR2 FVKESK. V was clipped by 3 bases and J by 9 bases, with 12 bases between them. The CDR3 is 13 amino acids.

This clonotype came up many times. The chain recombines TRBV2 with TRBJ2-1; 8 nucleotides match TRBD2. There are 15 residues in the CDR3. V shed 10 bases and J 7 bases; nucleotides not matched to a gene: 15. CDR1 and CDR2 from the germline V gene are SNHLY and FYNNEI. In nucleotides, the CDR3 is TGTGCCACCGCCACTTCGGGAGGGCCAGGGAATGAGCAGTTCTTC. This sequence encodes CATATSGGPGNEQFF.